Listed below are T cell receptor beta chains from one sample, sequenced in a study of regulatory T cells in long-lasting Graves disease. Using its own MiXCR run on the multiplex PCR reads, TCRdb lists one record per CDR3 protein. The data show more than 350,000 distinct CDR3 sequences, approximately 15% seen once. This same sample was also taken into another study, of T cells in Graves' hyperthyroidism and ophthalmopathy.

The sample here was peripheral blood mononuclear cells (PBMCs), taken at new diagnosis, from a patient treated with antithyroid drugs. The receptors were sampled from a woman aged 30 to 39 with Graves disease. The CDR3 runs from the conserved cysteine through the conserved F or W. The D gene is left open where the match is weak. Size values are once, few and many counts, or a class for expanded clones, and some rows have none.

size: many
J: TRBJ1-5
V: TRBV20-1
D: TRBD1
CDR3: CSARDARDRVFGQPQHF
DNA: TGCAGTGCTAGAGATGCACGGGACAGGGTTTTTGGTCAGCCCCAGCATTTT

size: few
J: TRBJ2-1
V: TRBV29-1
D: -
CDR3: CSVRADEQFF
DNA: TGCAGCGTTCGGGCGGATGAGCAGTTCTTC

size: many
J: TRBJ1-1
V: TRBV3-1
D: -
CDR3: CASSQAPDTEAFF
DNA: TGTGCCAGCAGCCAAGCCCCTGACACTGAAGCTTTCTTT

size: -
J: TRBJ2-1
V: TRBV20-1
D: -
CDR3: CSAGSGTTNLNEQFF
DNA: TGCAGTGCTGGGAGTGGAACAACAAACCTTAATGAGCAGTTCTTC

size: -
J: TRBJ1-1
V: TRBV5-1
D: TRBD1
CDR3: CASSPPTGEAFF
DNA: TGCGCCAGCAGCCCACCGACAGGGGAAGCTTTCTTT

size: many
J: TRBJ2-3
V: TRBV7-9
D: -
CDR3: CASSLRQGRRDTDTQYF
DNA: TGTGCCAGCAGCTTAAGGCAGGGGAGGCGGGACACAGATACGCAGTATTTT

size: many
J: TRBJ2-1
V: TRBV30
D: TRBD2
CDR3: CAWTSGSSYNEQFF
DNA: TGTGCCTGGACTAGCGGGAGCTCCTACAATGAGCAGTTCTTC

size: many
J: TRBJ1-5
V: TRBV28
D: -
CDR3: CASRVRALNQPQHF
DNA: TGTGCCAGCAGGGTCCGGGCCCTTAATCAGCCCCAGCATTTT

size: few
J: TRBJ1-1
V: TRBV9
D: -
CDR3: CARQSRRATEAFF
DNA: TGTGCCAGACAGAGTAGACGGGCCACTGAAGCTTTCTTT

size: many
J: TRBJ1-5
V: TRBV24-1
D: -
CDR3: CATSGEGEQPQHF
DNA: TGTGCCACCAGTGGAGAGGGGGAACAGCCCCAGCATTTT

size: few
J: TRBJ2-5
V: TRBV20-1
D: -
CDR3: CSARSVRGAMETQYF
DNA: TGCAGTGCTAGAAGTGTTCGGGGGGCGATGGAGACCCAGTACTTC

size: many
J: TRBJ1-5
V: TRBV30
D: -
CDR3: CASSERGVGNQPQHF
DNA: TGTGCCTCCTCAGAGCGGGGGGTCGGCAATCAGCCCCAGCATTTT

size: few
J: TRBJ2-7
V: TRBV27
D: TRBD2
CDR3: CASSPWATSGLSYEQYF
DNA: TGTGCCAGCAGTCCATGGGCGACTAGCGGACTCTCCTACGAGCAGTACTTC

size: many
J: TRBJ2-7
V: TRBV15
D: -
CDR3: CATSREGGTGEQYF
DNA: TGTGCCACCAGCAGAGAAGGCGGCACCGGGGAGCAGTACTTC

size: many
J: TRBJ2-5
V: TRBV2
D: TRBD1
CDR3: CASTPEDRQETQYF
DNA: TGTGCCAGCACACCAGAGGACAGGCAAGAGACCCAGTACTTC

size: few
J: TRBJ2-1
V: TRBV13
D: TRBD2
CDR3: CASSHPGTSGTLYNEQFF
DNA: TGTGCCAGCAGTCACCCTGGGACTAGCGGGACCTTATACAATGAGCAGTTCTTC

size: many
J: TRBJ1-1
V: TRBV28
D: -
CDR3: CASRPQKNTEAFF
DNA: TGTGCCAGCAGACCGCAGAAGAACACTGAAGCTTTCTTT

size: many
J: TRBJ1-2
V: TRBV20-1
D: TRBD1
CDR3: CSASGQVYGYTF
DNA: TGCAGTGCTAGCGGACAGGTCTATGGCTACACCTTC

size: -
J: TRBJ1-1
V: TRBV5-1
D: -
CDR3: CASRMEVGTEAFF
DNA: TGCGCCAGCAGAATGGAGGTTGGGACTGAAGCTTTCTTT

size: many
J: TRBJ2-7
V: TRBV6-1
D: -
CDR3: CASSERGIGPYEQYF
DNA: TGTGCCAGCAGTGAAAGGGGGATCGGACCCTACGAGCAGTACTTC

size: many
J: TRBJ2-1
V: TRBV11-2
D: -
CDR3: CASEGQGIGLADDYNEQFF
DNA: TGTGCCAGCGAGGGACAAGGTATTGGACTCGCCGACGACTACAATGAGCAGTTCTTC

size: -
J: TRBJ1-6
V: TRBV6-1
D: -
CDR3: CASRLVDSGSPLHF
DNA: TGTGCCAGCAGGCTGGTAGATTCGGGTTCACCCCTCCACTTT

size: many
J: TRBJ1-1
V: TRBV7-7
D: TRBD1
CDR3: CASSSGTGWVSTEAFF
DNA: TGTGCCAGCAGCTCCGGGACAGGCTGGGTGAGCACTGAAGCTTTCTTT

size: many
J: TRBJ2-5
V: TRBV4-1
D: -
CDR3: CASSQGPIQETQYF
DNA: TGCGCCAGCAGCCAGGGACCGATCCAAGAGACCCAGTACTTC

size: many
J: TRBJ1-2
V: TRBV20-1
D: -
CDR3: CSASSRSVGYTF
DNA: TGCAGTGCTAGTAGCCGGTCAGTAGGCTACACCTTC

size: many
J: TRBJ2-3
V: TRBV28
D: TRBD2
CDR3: CASSFGLAARLDTQYF
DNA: TGTGCCAGCAGTTTCGGACTAGCGGCCCGGTTAGATACGCAGTATTTT

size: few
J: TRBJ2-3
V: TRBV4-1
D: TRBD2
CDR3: CASSQESGSSTDTQYF
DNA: TGCGCCAGCAGCCAAGAAAGCGGGAGTTCTACAGATACGCAGTATTTT

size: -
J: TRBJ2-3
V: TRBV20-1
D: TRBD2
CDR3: CSARVPGGRADTQYF
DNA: TGCAGTGCTAGAGTTCCGGGAGGGCGGGCAGATACGCAGTATTTT

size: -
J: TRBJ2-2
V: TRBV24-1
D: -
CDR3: CATSDSPTTNTGELFF
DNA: TGTGCCACCAGTGATTCACCGACTACTAACACCGGGGAGCTGTTTTTT

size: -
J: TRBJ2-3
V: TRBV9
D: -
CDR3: CASSVDGPSTVTQYF
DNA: TGTGCCAGCAGCGTAGACGGCCCAAGCACAGTTACGCAGTATTTT

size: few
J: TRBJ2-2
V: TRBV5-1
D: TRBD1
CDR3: CASSSTGRDTGELFF
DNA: TGCGCCAGCAGCTCGACAGGGCGGGACACCGGGGAGCTGTTTTTT

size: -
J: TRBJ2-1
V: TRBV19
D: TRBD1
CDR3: CASVAQGVRVHEQFF
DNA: TGTGCCAGTGTGGCCCAGGGGGTGAGAGTCCATGAGCAGTTCTTC

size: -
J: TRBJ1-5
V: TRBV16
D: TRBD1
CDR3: CASSQWGQGNQPQHF
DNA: TGTGCCAGCAGCCAATGGGGACAGGGCAATCAGCCCCAGCATTTT

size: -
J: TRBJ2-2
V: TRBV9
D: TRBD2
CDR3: CASSGLEASGSTGELFF
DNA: TGTGCCAGCAGCGGTCTTGAGGCTAGCGGGAGCACCGGGGAGCTGTTTTTT

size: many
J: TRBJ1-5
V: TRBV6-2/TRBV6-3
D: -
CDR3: CASSYSVRRSNQPQHF
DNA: TGTGCCAGCAGTTACTCGGTTCGACGTAGCAATCAGCCCCAGCATTTT

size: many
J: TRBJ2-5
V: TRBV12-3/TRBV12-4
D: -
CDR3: CASSFSQGETQYF
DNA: TGTGCCAGCAGTTTTAGTCAGGGAGAGACCCAGTACTTC

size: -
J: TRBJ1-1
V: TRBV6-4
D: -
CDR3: CASSSKPNTEAFF
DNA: TGTGCCAGCAGTTCAAAACCGAACACTGAAGCTTTCTTT

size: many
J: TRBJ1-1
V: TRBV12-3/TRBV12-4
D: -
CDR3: CASSPTQNTEAFF
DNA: TGTGCCAGCTCTCCTACACAGAACACTGAAGCTTTCTTT

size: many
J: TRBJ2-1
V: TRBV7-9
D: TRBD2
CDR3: CADPKTKRLADYNEQFF
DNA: TGTGCCGACCCCAAGACAAAACGACTAGCGGATTACAATGAGCAGTTCTTC

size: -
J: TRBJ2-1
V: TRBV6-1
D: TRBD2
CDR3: CASSEYIAGTEQFF
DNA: TGTGCCAGCAGTGAATATATAGCGGGAACTGAGCAGTTCTTC

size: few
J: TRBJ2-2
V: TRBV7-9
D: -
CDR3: CTSGPGELFF
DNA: TGTACCAGCGGACCCGGGGAGCTGTTTTTT

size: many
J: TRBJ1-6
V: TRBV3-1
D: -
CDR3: CASSQGQGHSPLHF
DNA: TGTGCCAGCAGCCAAGGGCAGGGGCATTCACCCCTCCACTTT

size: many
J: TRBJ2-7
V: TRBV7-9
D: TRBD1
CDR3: CASSLDRVYEQYF
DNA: TGTGCCAGCAGCCTTGACAGGGTCTACGAGCAGTACTTC

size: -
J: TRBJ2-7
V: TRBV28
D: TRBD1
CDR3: CASSFVVDRSSYEQYF
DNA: TGTGCCAGCAGTTTCGTAGTGGACAGGAGCTCCTACGAGCAGTACTTC